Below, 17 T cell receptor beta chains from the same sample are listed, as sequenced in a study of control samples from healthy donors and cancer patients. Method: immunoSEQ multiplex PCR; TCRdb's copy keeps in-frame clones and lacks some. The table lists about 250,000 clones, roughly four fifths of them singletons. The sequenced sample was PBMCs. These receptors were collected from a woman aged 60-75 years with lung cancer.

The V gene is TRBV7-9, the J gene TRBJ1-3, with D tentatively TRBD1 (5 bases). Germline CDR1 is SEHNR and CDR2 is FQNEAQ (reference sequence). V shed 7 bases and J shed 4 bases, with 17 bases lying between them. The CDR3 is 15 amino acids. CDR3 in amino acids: CASTPLGAFGNTIYF. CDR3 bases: TGTGCCAGCACCCCTCTAGGGGCTTTCGGAAACACCATATATTTT.

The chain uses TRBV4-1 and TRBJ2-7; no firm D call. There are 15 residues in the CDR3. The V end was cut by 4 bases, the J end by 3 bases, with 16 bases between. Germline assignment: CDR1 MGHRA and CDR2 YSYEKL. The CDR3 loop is CASSRRSEVRYEQYF. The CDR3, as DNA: TGCGCCAGCAGCCGTCGGTCGGAAGTACGCTACGAGCAGTACTTC.

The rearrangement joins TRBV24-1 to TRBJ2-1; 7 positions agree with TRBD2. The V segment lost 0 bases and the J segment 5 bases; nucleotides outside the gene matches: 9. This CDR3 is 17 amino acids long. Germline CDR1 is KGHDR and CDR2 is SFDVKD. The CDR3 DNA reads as TGTGCCACCAGTGATTTGGGAGCGGGATACGCTAACAATGAGCAGTTCTTC. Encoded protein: CATSDLGAGYANNEQFF.

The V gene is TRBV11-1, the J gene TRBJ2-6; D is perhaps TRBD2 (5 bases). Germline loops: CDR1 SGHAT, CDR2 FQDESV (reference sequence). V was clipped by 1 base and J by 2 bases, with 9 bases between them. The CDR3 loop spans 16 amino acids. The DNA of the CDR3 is TGTGCCAGCAGCTTAGGTGGGAGCGCTGGGGCCAACGTCCTGACTTTC. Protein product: CASSLGGSAGANVLTF.

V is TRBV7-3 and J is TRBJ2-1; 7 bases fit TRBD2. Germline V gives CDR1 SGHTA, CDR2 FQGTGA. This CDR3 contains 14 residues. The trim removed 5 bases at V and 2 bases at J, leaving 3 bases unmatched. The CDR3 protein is CASSPLATYNEQFF. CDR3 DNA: TGTGCCAGCAGCCCACTAGCGACCTACAATGAGCAGTTCTTC.

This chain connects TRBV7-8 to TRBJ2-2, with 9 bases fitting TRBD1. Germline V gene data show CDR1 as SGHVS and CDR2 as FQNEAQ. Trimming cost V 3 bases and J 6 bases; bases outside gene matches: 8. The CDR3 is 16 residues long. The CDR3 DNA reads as TGTGCCAGCAGCTTGATCCGGACAGGGGTACCCGGGGAGCTGTTTTTT. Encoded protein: CASSLIRTGVPGELFF.

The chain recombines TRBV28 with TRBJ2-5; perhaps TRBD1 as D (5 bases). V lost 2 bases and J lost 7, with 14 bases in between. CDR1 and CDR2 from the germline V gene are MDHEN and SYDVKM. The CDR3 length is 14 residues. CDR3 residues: CASSLNRQGGTQYF. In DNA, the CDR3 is TGTGCCAGCAGTTTAAACCGGCAGGGTGGGACCCAGTACTTC. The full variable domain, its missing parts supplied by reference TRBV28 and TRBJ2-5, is DVKVTQSSRYLVKRTGEKVFLECVQDMDHENMFWYRQDPGLGLRLIYFSYDVKMKEKGDIPEGYSVSREKKERFSLILESASTNQTSMYLCASSLNRQGGTQYFGPGTRLLVL.

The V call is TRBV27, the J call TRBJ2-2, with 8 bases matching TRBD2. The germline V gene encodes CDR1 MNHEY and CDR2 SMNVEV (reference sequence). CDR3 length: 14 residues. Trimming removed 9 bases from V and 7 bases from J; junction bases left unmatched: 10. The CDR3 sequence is CARGPGGRIGELFF. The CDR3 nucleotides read TGTGCCAGGGGGCCAGGCGGGAGGATCGGGGAGCTGTTTTTT.

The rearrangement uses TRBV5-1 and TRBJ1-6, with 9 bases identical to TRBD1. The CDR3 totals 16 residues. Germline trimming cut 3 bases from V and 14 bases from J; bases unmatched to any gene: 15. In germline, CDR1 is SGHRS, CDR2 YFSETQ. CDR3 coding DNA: TGCGCCAGCAGCTCAGGGAGGACAGGGGCTCCCGAGTCCCTCCACTTT. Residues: CASSSGRTGAPESLHF.

DNA of the CDR3: TGTGCCAGCAGCTCCACGTCGAACACTGAAGCTTTCTTT. Translation gives CASSSTSNTEAFF. The chain employs TRBV3-1 (or the pseudogene TRBV3-2) and TRBJ1-1; D not certain. Trimming shortened V by 5 bases and J by 1 base, and 8 bases separated the two germline ends. Germline V lookup: CDR1 LGHDT, CDR2 YNNKEL (reference sequence). The CDR3 is 13 amino acids.

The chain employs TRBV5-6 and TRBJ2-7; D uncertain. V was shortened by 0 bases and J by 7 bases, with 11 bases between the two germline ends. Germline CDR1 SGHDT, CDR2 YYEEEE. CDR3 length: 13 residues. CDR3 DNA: TGTGCCAGCAGCTTGGAACTCGTCGGGGAGCAGTACTTC. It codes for CASSLELVGEQYF.

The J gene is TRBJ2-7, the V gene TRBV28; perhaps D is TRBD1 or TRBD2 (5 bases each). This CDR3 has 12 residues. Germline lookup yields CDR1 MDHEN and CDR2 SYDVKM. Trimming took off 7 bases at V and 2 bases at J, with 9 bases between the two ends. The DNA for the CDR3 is TGTGCCAGCATGGGGGTCCCCTACGAGCAGTACTTC. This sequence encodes CASMGVPYEQYF.

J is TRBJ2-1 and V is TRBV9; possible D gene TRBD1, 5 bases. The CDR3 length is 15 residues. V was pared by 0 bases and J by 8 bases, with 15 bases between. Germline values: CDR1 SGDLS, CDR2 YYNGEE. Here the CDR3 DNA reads TGTGCCAGCAGCGTAGACCCCGTCGAGACAGATGAGCAGTTCTTC. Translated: CASSVDPVETDEQFF.

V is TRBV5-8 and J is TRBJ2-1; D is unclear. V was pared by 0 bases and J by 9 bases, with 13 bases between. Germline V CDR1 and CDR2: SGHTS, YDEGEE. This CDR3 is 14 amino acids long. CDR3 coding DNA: TGTGCCAGCAGCTTGGGGCAGTTGGAAGTTGAGCAGTTCTTC. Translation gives CASSLGQLEVEQFF.

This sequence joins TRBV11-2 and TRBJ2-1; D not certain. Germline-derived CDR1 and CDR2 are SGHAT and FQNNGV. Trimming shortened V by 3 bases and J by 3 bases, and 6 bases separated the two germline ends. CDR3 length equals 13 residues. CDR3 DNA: TGTGCCAGCAGCTTCATACGCTACAATGAGCAGTTCTTC. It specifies CASSFIRYNEQFF.

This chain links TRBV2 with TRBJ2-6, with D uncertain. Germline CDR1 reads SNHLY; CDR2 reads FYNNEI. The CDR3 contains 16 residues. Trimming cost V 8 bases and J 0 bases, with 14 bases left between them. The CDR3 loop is CASRASVFSGANVLTF. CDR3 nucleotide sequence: TGTGCCAGCCGCGCCTCAGTTTTCTCTGGGGCCAACGTCCTGACTTTC.

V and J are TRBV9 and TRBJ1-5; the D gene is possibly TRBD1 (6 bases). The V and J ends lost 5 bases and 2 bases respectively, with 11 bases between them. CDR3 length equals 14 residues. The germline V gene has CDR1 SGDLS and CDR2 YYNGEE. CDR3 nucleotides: TGTGCCAGCAGTCGGGACACCCGCAATCAGCCCCAGCATTTT. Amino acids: CASSRDTRNQPQHF.